Following are 31 T cell receptor beta chains from one sample sequenced in a study of OX40 agonist ivuxolimab in advanced cancers. Assay used: immunoSEQ multiplex PCR; TCRdb lists only in-frame clones, some missing. The sample has about 66,000 clones, about 90% seen once. Here the sequenced sample was CD4+ or CD8+ T cells sorted from blood, taken in a trial of the OX40 agonist ivuxolimab. These receptors all stem from an adult with an advanced solid tumor such as melanoma, head and neck, liver or kidney cancer.

This chain connects TRBV28 to TRBJ1-1, with D uncertain. V was trimmed by 5 bases and J by 10 bases, leaving 23 bases between them. The germline gives CDR1 MDHEN, CDR2 SYDVKM. The CDR3 covers 15 residues. This chain's CDR3 is CASSPGPDGSFRAFF. In DNA, the CDR3 is TGTGCCAGCAGTCCCGGGCCTGACGGGAGCTTTCGAGCTTTCTTT.

The chain employs TRBV19 and TRBJ1-3; a weak D match, TRBD1 (5 bases). Germline V gene data show CDR1 as LNHDA and CDR2 as SQIVND (reference sequence). This CDR3 contains 16 residues. Trimming pared 9 bases from V and 1 base from J, leaving 19 bases between. DNA of the CDR3: TGTGCCAGCCGCGGGCTCCAGGGCAAATCTGGAAACACCATATATTTT. Protein: CASRGLQGKSGNTIYF.

The table lists this clone with a count of one. For the CDR3, the DNA is TGTGCCAGCAAAGCGGGGGGCTTGAACACCGGGGAGCTGTTTTTT. Its protein product is CASKAGGLNTGELFF. The V call is TRBV28, the J call TRBJ2-2, with 9 bases fitting TRBD2. V was pared by 7 bases and J by 1 base, with 4 bases of the junction left unmatched. The germline V gene encodes CDR1 MDHEN and CDR2 SYDVKM. The CDR3 sequence is 15 residues long.

The rearrangement joins TRBV7-8 to TRBJ2-1, with D tentatively TRBD1 (5 bases). Germline lookup yields CDR1 SGHVS and CDR2 FQNEAQ. The CDR3 length is 15 residues. V lost 5 bases and J 2 bases, leaving 13 bases between the germline ends. The CDR3 DNA is TGTGCCAGCAGCCCCGGTTGGGGCCCCTACAATGAGCAGTTCTTC. Translating gives CASSPGWGPYNEQFF. The entire variable domain, with the rest obtained from reference TRBV7-8 and TRBJ2-1, is as follows: GAGVSQSPRYKVAKRGQDVALRCDPISGHVSLFWYQQALGQGPEFLTYFQNEAQLDKSGLPSDRFFAERPEGSVSTLKIQRTQQEDSAVYLCASSPGWGPYNEQFFGPGTRLTVL.

The CDR3 region is CAISASSGTDTQYF. The CDR3 nucleotides read TGTGCCATCAGTGCTAGTTCGGGCACAGATACGCAGTATTTT. The chain links TRBV10-3 to TRBJ2-3; D remains unclear. The CDR3 is 14 residues long. The V and J ends lost 4 bases and 1 base respectively, with 9 bases between them. Germline V gene sequence: CDR1 ENHRY, CDR2 SYGVKD.

The chain recombines TRBV29-1 with TRBJ2-5, with 8 bases aligning to TRBD2. The CDR3 is 12 residues long. V lost 7 bases and J lost 5; bases outside the gene matches: 6. The germline CDR1 and CDR2 sequences are SQVTM and ANQGSEA. The CDR3 loop is CSARTSLETQYF. CDR3 coding DNA: TGCAGCGCCCGGACTAGCTTGGAGACCCAGTACTTC. The whole variable domain, remainder taken from reference TRBV29-1 and TRBJ2-5, is SAVISQKPSRDICQRGTSLTIQCQVDSQVTMMFWYRQQPGQSLTLIATANQGSEATYESGFVIDKFPISRPNLTFSTLTVSNMSPEDSSIYLCSARTSLETQYFGPGTRLLVL.

This clone was seen only once. The chain links TRBV28 to TRBJ1-4, with D possibly TRBD1 on 5 matching bases. CDR1 is MDHEN and CDR2 is SYDVKM in the germline V gene. V was clipped by 7 bases and J by 7 bases, with 19 bases between them. This CDR3 comprises 15 residues. In DNA, the CDR3 is TGTGCCAGCAATCAAGGCCCAGGGAGGATTGAAAAACTGTTTTTT. Protein sequence: CASNQGPGRIEKLFF. Full variable domain (missing parts from reference TRBV28 and TRBJ1-4): DVKVTQSSRYLVKRTGEKVFLECVQDMDHENMFWYRQDPGLGLRLIYFSYDVKMKEKGDIPEGYSVSREKKERFSLILESASTNQTSMYLCASNQGPGRIEKLFFGSGTQLSVL.

The V and J genes are TRBV10-3 and TRBJ1-1; D possibly corresponds to TRBD1 (5 bases). Germline CDR1 reads ENHRY; CDR2 reads SYGVKD. The CDR3 consists of 11 residues. Trimming removed 7 bases from V and 7 bases from J, with 10 bases in between. The CDR3 bases are TGTGCCATCAAGGAGGGGAATGAAGCTTTCTTT. This translates into CAIKEGNEAFF.

The CDR3 region has the DNA TGTGCCAGCTCACCAGGTTGGGATGTGGTCTATGGCTACACCTTC. The encoded protein is CASSPGWDVVYGYTF. The chain carries TRBV18 and TRBJ1-2; D gene uncertain. Per the germline V gene, CDR1 is KGHSH and CDR2 is LQKENI. This CDR3 is built from 15 residues. V gave up 2 bases and J gave up 4 bases, with 14 bases separating them.

V is TRBV28 and J is TRBJ1-1; no reliable D call. This CDR3 has 17 amino acids. Germline V CDR1 and CDR2: MDHEN, SYDVKM. V lost 1 base and J 4 bases, leaving 19 bases between the germline ends. The CDR3 protein is CASSLSFAGYQPTEAFF. CDR3 bases: TGTGCCAGCAGTTTATCGTTTGCGGGGTACCAACCCACTGAAGCTTTCTTT.

The V gene is TRBV2, the J gene TRBJ1-4; 10 bases line up with TRBD1. CDR1 is SNHLY and CDR2 is FYNNEI in the germline V gene. V shed 6 bases, J shed 8 bases, and the junction held 6 bases outside the gene matches. The CDR3 runs 14 residues. The chain's CDR3 is CASRRGQGEEKLFF. CDR3 nucleotides: TGTGCCAGCAGGCGAGGACAGGGGGAGGAAAAACTGTTTTTT.

The chain has TRBV7-9 and TRBJ2-7; D remains ambiguous. The CDR3 is 12 residues long. CDR1 and CDR2 from the germline V gene are SEHNR and FQNEAQ (reference sequence). V gave up 1 base and J gave up 5 bases, with 6 bases separating them. CDR3 in amino acids: CASSLGVDEQYF. In nucleotides, the CDR3 is TGTGCCAGCAGCTTAGGGGTAGACGAGCAGTACTTC. The full variable domain, with the rest looked up from reference TRBV7-9 and TRBJ2-7, is DTGVSQNPRHKITKRGQNVTFRCDPISEHNRLYWYRQTLGQGPEFLTYFQNEAQLEKSRLLSDRFSAERPKGSFSTLEIQRTEQGDSAMYLCASSLGVDEQYFGPGTRLTVT.

This chain links TRBV18 with TRBJ1-5; TRBD1 aligns across 7 bases. Germline assignment: CDR1 KGHSH and CDR2 LQKENI. The CDR3 is 15 amino acids. J was trimmed by 6 bases and V by 4 bases; bases with no gene match: 9. The CDR3 DNA reads as TGTGCCAGCTCACTACAGGACAGGAGGAGTCAGCCCCAGCATTTT. This sequence encodes CASSLQDRRSQPQHF. Supplemented by reference TRBV18 and TRBJ1-5, the full variable domain reads NAGVMQNPRHLVRRRGQEARLRCSPMKGHSHVYWYRQLPEEGLKFMVYLQKENIIDESGMPKERFSAEFPKEGPSILRIQQVVRGDSAAYFCASSLQDRRSQPQHFGDGTRLSIL.

This sequence joins TRBV30 and TRBJ1-1; no definite D call. Germline lookup yields CDR1 GTSNPN and CDR2 SVGIG (reference sequence). This CDR3 has 14 amino acids. With 2 bases removed from V and 0 bases from J, the gap between germline ends came to 10 bases. CDR3 DNA sequence: TGTGCCTGGAGTAGGAAGGTTATGAACACTGAAGCTTTCTTT. It encodes CAWSRKVMNTEAFF. The full variable domain, its missing parts supplied by reference TRBV30 and TRBJ1-1, is SQTIHQWPATLVQPVGSPLSLECTVEGTSNPNLYWYRQAAGRGLQLLFYSVGIGQISSEVPQNLSASRPQDRQFILSSKKLLLSDSGFYLCAWSRKVMNTEAFFGQGTRLTVV.

The chain is built from TRBV6-5 and TRBJ2-5; unclear D gene. Trimming took off 6 bases at V and 5 bases at J, with 7 bases between the two ends. Germline V CDR1 and CDR2: MNHEY, SVGAGI. There are 11 residues in the CDR3. Here the CDR3 reads CASRTGETQYF. CDR3 bases: TGTGCCAGCAGAACCGGGGAGACCCAGTACTTC.

The V call is TRBV6-5, the J call TRBJ1-4; 7 nucleotides match TRBD1. The germline CDR1 and CDR2 sequences are MNHEY and SVGAGI. Trimming took 6 bases from V and 3 from J; bases not matched to a gene: 4. CDR3 length: 14 residues. The CDR3: CASRNRGANEKLFF. CDR3 sequence (DNA): TGTGCCAGCAGAAACAGGGGTGCTAATGAAAAACTGTTTTTT.

The V gene is TRBV15, the J gene TRBJ2-7, with D perhaps TRBD1 (6 bases). This CDR3 has 13 residues. The germline gives CDR1 LNHNV, CDR2 YYDKDF (reference sequence). The V end was cut by 8 bases, the J end by 1 base, with 12 bases between. CDR3 residues: CATQGHKSYEQYF. The CDR3 coding sequence is TGTGCCACCCAGGGACACAAGTCCTACGAGCAGTACTTC.

The genes are TRBV18 and TRBJ2-5, with D tentatively TRBD1 (5 bases). The J call may be incorrect, as the DNA end agrees better with TRBJ2-7. The CDR3 is 13 residues long. Per the germline V gene, CDR1 is KGHSH and CDR2 is LQKENI. CDR3 nucleotides: TGTGCCAGCTCACCAACGACAGCCTACGAGCAGTACTTC. Translating it yields CASSPTTAYEQYF.

The chain couples TRBV2 to TRBJ1-6; TRBD1 agrees at 8 bases. Trimming at V came to 6 bases and at J to 4 bases, leaving 8 bases not matched to a gene. Germline CDR1 and CDR2: SNHLY and FYNNEI. CDR3 length: 16 amino acids. In nucleotides, the CDR3 is TGTGCCAGCAGGCCCGGACAGGGTTTTTATAATTCACCCCTCCACTTT. Its protein product is CASRPGQGFYNSPLHF. The variable domain in full, completed from reference TRBV2 and TRBJ1-6, reads EPEVTQTPSHQVTQMGQEVILRCVPISNHLYFYWYRQILGQKVEFLVSFYNNEISEKSEIFDDQFSVERPDGSNFTLKIRSTKLEDSAMYFCASRPGQGFYNSPLHFGNGTRLTVT.

The chain has TRBV5-4 and TRBJ1-1, with D tentatively TRBD1 (5 bases). The CDR3 consists of 14 residues. Per germline, CDR1 SGHNT and CDR2 YYREEE (reference sequence). Trimming removed 0 bases from V and 5 bases from J, with 11 bases in between. The CDR3 DNA reads TGTGCCAGCAGCTTGGCGGGGGTTTCGACTGAAGCTTTCTTT. Its translation: CASSLAGVSTEAFF.

V gene TRBV19 combines with J gene TRBJ2-3; 8 bases align to TRBD2. The CDR3 has 19 residues. V lost 0 bases and J lost 3; bases outside the gene matches: 14. Germline V gene data show CDR1 as LNHDA and CDR2 as SQIVND (reference sequence). Here the CDR3 reads CASSIDGVAGGGMTDTQYF. The CDR3 DNA reads as TGTGCCAGTAGTATAGATGGAGTTGCCGGGGGGGGAATGACAGATACGCAGTATTTT.

The chain uses TRBV14 and TRBJ2-3; D not certain. CDR3 length: 16 residues. Germline V gene data show CDR1 as SGHDN and CDR2 as FVKESK. Deletions cut 0 bases from V and 1 base from J, with 11 bases between. This chain's CDR3 is CASSQDSFWGTDTQYF. The CDR3 DNA reads as TGTGCCAGCAGCCAAGACAGCTTTTGGGGCACAGATACGCAGTATTTT.

This clone was recorded only once. The chain employs TRBV18 and TRBJ1-6; the match to TRBD1 covers 10 bases. The germline V gene has CDR1 KGHSH and CDR2 LQKENI. The CDR3 has 18 residues. The junction had 2 bases not matched to a gene; V was cut back by 0 bases and J by 0 bases. The chain's CDR3 is CASSPPGQGSSYNSPLHF. The CDR3 DNA follows: TGTGCCAGCTCACCACCGGGACAGGGGAGCTCCTATAATTCACCCCTCCACTTT.

V is TRBV4-1 and J is TRBJ2-7; 8 nucleotides align to TRBD2. Germline V gene data show CDR1 as MGHRA and CDR2 as YSYEKL. The CDR3 contains 18 residues. The ends lost 1 base at V and 2 bases at J; junction bases unmatched: 13. CDR3 sequence: CASSQGGPSSGFPYEQYF. The CDR3, as DNA: TGCGCCAGCAGCCAAGGGGGCCCTTCTAGCGGGTTTCCCTACGAGCAGTACTTC.

The rearrangement joins TRBV7-2 to TRBJ2-1; D unclear. The CDR3 loop spans 15 amino acids. The V gene lost 4 bases and the J gene lost 0 bases, with 10 bases spanning the gap. Looked up from germline, CDR1 is SGHTA and CDR2 is FQGNSA. The CDR3 DNA sequence: TGTGCCAGCAGCTGGAGTCCGATCTCCTACAATGAGCAGTTCTTC. It translates to CASSWSPISYNEQFF. The complete variable domain, with remaining parts taken from reference TRBV7-2 and TRBJ2-1, reads GAGVSQSPSNKVTEKGKDVELRCDPISGHTALYWYRQSLGQGLEFLIYFQGNSAPDKSGLPSDRFSAERTGGSVSTLTIQRTQQEDSAVYLCASSWSPISYNEQFFGPGTRLTVL.

The chain couples TRBV29-1 to TRBJ2-5; 8 bases match TRBD1. The V gene's germline CDR1 is SQVTM and CDR2 ANQGSEA. This CDR3 comprises 13 residues. The J segment lost 2 bases and the V segment lost 6 bases, leaving 5 bases of the junction unmatched. Here the CDR3 DNA reads TGCAGCGTGGACAGGGTACGGCAAGAGACCCAGTACTTC. As protein: CSVDRVRQETQYF.

The rearrangement links TRBV9 to TRBJ2-2; D is possibly TRBD1 (6 bases). V was pared by 4 bases and J by 4 bases, with 17 bases between. The CDR3 totals 16 residues. Germline V lookup: CDR1 SGDLS, CDR2 YYNGEE. CDR3 nucleotide sequence: TGTGCCAGCAGCTGGGGGCAGACAAGGACCACCGGGGAGCTGTTTTTT. Its protein is CASSWGQTRTTGELFF.

V gene TRBV7-3 combines with J gene TRBJ2-7, with D hard to call. This CDR3 is built from 15 residues. Trimming took off 2 bases at V and 0 bases at J, with 11 bases between the two ends. Germline V gene sequence: CDR1 SGHTA, CDR2 FQGTGA. The CDR3 DNA reads TGTGCCAGCAGCTTAGTTAGGATCAGCTCCTACGAGCAGTACTTC. Translated, it gives CASSLVRISSYEQYF.

This rearrangement joins TRBV27 to TRBJ1-4, with 11 bases lining up with TRBD1. Germline V gene lookup returns CDR1 MNHEY and CDR2 SMNVEV (reference sequence). The V gene end was trimmed by 8 bases and the J gene end by 7 bases; junction bases not matched to a gene: 9. This CDR3 is built from 15 residues. Written as DNA, the CDR3 is TGTGCCAGCCCAACCGGGACAGGGGGACCTGAAAAACTGTTTTTT. Protein product: CASPTGTGGPEKLFF.

V gene TRBV6-6 combines with J gene TRBJ2-7; D is undetermined. Trimming stripped 6 bases from V and 6 bases from J, with 12 bases between. The germline V gene has CDR1 MNHNY and CDR2 SVGAGI (reference sequence). This CDR3 is built from 12 residues. This chain's CDR3 is CASSLDGVEQYF. For the CDR3, the DNA is TGTGCCAGCAGCCTAGATGGGGTCGAGCAGTACTTC.

The V call is TRBV27, the J call TRBJ2-3, with 8 bases fitting TRBD2. CDR1 and CDR2 (germline): MNHEY, SMNVEV (reference sequence). The CDR3 has 15 amino acids. The J segment lost 4 bases and the V segment lost 8 bases, leaving 11 bases of the junction unmatched. CDR3 sequence: CASGPGGRGSDTQYF. CDR3 sequence (DNA): TGTGCCAGCGGCCCGGGAGGGCGGGGGTCAGATACGCAGTATTTT.